These 29 T cell receptor beta chains originate from one sample sequenced in a study of cytomegalovirus exposure and HLA in healthy donors. PCR primers comprised 60 Vbeta and 13 Jbeta primers. Sequenced by immunoSEQ multiplex PCR; TCRdb stores in-frame clones only, minus some. This table has 100,000 to 150,000 clones, over 70% appearing once. Sequencing input: PBMCs. The receptors originated from a woman in her thirties or forties in good health and CMV-seronegative.

The CDR3 protein is CASSGREGSVETQYF. CDR3 sequence (DNA): TGTGCCAGCAGCGGGAGGGAGGGATCTGTGGAGACCCAGTACTTC. The chain joins TRBV9 to TRBJ2-5; the match to TRBD2 covers 7 bases. The CDR3 extends over 15 amino acids. V was pared by 3 bases and J by 5 bases, with 10 bases of the junction left unmatched. The germline gives CDR1 SGDLS, CDR2 YYNGEE.

The chain employs TRBV19 and TRBJ1-5, with a weak D call TRBD1 (5 bases). Trimming shortened V by 6 bases and J by 3 bases, and 12 bases separated the two germline ends. This CDR3 is 14 amino acids long. Germline V CDR1 and CDR2: LNHDA, SQIVND (reference sequence). CDR3 loop: CASSTQGVNQPQHF. The DNA of the CDR3 is TGTGCCAGTAGCACGCAGGGTGTCAATCAGCCCCAGCATTTT.

Only one count was recorded for this clone. V and J are TRBV29-1 and TRBJ1-1; 12 bases line up with TRBD1. Trimming at V came to 7 bases and at J to 6 bases, leaving 12 bases not matched to a gene. Germline V gene lookup returns CDR1 SQVTM and CDR2 ANQGSEA. The CDR3 is 15 residues long. The CDR3 coding sequence is TGCAGCGGGTCCGGGACAGGGGGCCGGATCGCTGAAGCTTTCTTT. Translation gives CSGSGTGGRIAEAFF.

This chain links TRBV27 with TRBJ1-1; the D is unclear. Germline V gene data show CDR1 as MNHEY and CDR2 as SMNVEV (reference sequence). Trimming took off 4 bases at V and 4 bases at J, with 10 bases between the two ends. This CDR3 spans 13 amino acids. CDR3 DNA sequence: TGTGCCAGCAGTTCTCTTCGGGGCACTGAAGCTTTCTTT. Its translation: CASSSLRGTEAFF.

The CDR3 bases are TGTGCCAGCAGTTGGCGGGGGGTAGCGGAGAACACCGGGGAGCTGTTTTTT. Translation: CASSWRGVAENTGELFF. The chain is built from TRBV27 and TRBJ2-2, with 8 bases that match TRBD2. With V trimmed by 4 bases and J by 1 base, 8 bases remained unmatched. Germline V gives CDR1 MNHEY, CDR2 SMNVEV (reference sequence). CDR3 length: 17 amino acids.

This rearrangement joins TRBV27 to TRBJ1-6; weak D call: TRBD1 (6 bases). Germline V gene lookup returns CDR1 MNHEY and CDR2 SMNVEV (reference sequence). V dropped 5 bases and J dropped 6 bases, with 14 bases sitting between them. The CDR3 contains 15 residues. The CDR3 DNA reads TGTGCCAGCAGTCCCGACAGGATAGGTAATTCACCCCTCCACTTT. It is translated as CASSPDRIGNSPLHF.

The V call is TRBV7-3, the J call TRBJ2-2; no clear D. Germline V gene data show CDR1 as SGHTA and CDR2 as FQGTGA. With 0 bases removed from V and 5 bases from J, the gap between germline ends came to 7 bases. The CDR3 is made up of 14 amino acids. This CDR3 reads CASSLTSLTGELFF. In DNA, the CDR3 is TGTGCCAGCAGCTTAACGTCGCTAACCGGGGAGCTGTTTTTT.

The V gene is TRBV12-1, the J gene TRBJ2-4; TRBD2, as called in the table, went unchecked against the DNA. TRBV12-1 corresponds to a pseudogene. This CDR3 has 17 amino acids. CDR3: CASSFGLAGGPTKGQYF. Written as DNA, the CDR3 is TGTGCCAGCAGCTTTGGGCTAGCGGGGGGGCCCACGAAGGGTCAGTACTTC.

This clone was seen more than once but under ten times. The junction departs from germline at one end; a sequencing error may be responsible. The chain recombines TRBV7-7 with TRBJ2-6; the D gene is possibly TRBD1 (5 bases). CDR1 SSHAT and CDR2 FNYEAQ come from the germline V gene (reference sequence). The CDR3 loop spans 14 amino acids. In DNA, the CDR3 is TGTGCCAGCAGCTTAGGGTCTGGGGCCAACGGCCTGACTTTC. It codes for CASSLGSGANGLTF.

The chain employs TRBV28 and TRBJ1-5; possible D gene TRBD1, 6 bases. Deletions cut 4 bases from V and 5 bases from J, with 15 bases between. Germline V gives CDR1 MDHEN, CDR2 SYDVKM. This CDR3 is built from 15 residues. The CDR3 sequence is CASSYSGAWDQPQHF. CDR3 DNA sequence: TGTGCCAGCAGTTACTCAGGGGCGTGGGATCAGCCCCAGCATTTT.

The CDR3 loop is CASSAGTAYEQYF. In DNA, the CDR3 is TGTGCCAGCAGTGCGGGGACAGCTTACGAGCAGTACTTC. This sequence joins TRBV6-1 and TRBJ2-7; TRBD1 aligns across 7 bases. The trim removed 4 bases at V and 4 bases at J, leaving 4 bases unmatched. The CDR3 is made up of 13 amino acids. Germline V gene sequence: CDR1 MNHNS, CDR2 SASEGT.

This chain links TRBV19 with TRBJ2-7; 7 nucleotides match TRBD1. V lost 9 bases and J lost 3; bases outside the gene matches: 11. CDR3 size: 14 residues. Germline values: CDR1 LNHDA, CDR2 SQIVND (reference sequence). CDR3 nucleotides: TGTGCCAGCTCGATCCGGGACAGAGACTACGAGCAGTACTTC. Encoded protein: CASSIRDRDYEQYF. The full variable domain, rest sourced from reference TRBV19 and TRBJ2-7, is DGGITQSPKYLFRKEGQNVTLSCEQNLNHDAMYWYRQDPGQGLRLIYYSQIVNDFQKGDIAEGYSVSREKKESFPLTVTSAQKNPTAFYLCASSIRDRDYEQYFGPGTRLTVT.

This chain joins TRBV21-1 and TRBJ1-2; no DNA check was done on the table's D call, TRBD1. TRBV21-1 counts as a pseudogene. The CDR3 has 13 residues. CDR3 amino acids: CASKVTGDYGYTF. CDR3 DNA: TGTGCCAGCAAAGTAACAGGGGACTATGGCTACACCTTC.

Notes on this clone: Compared with germline, one end of the junction differs, possibly owing to a read error. The chain recombines TRBV27 with TRBJ2-5; D call uncertain. Germline CDR1 reads MNHEY; CDR2 reads SMNVEV (reference sequence). This CDR3 has 12 amino acids. The CDR3 here is CASMSGQEAQYF. CDR3 nucleotide sequence: TGTGCCAGCATGTCCGGCCAAGAGGCCCAGTACTTC.

This clone has more than one count but fewer than ten. This rearrangement joins TRBV27 to TRBJ1-2; perhaps TRBD1 as D (6 bases). V dropped 5 bases and J dropped 8 bases, with 12 bases sitting between them. The CDR3 is 12 residues long. Germline V CDR1 and CDR2: MNHEY, SMNVEV (reference sequence). The chain's CDR3 is CASSKPGAGYTF. In DNA form, the CDR3 reads TGTGCCAGCAGTAAGCCAGGGGCGGGCTACACCTTC.

The genes are TRBV27 and TRBJ2-7, with 11 bases that match TRBD2. The CDR3 totals 17 residues. V shed 6 bases and J 4 bases; nucleotides not matched to a gene: 14. Germline V CDR1 and CDR2: MNHEY, SMNVEV (reference sequence). CDR3 DNA: TGTGCCAGCAGGGCGGGGGGGGTGGGACTAGCGGATTACGAGCAGTACTTC. This translates into CASRAGGVGLADYEQYF.

This sequence joins TRBV7-8 and TRBJ2-7, with TRBD1 matching 8 bases. The V gene's germline CDR1 is SGHVS and CDR2 FQNEAQ. With 5 bases clipped from V and 2 bases from J, the junction kept 20 bases outside the gene matches. This CDR3 has 19 amino acids. The CDR3 is CASSPARSDRERWTYEQYF. The CDR3 DNA is TGTGCCAGCAGCCCTGCACGCTCGGACAGGGAGAGGTGGACCTACGAGCAGTACTTC.

The CDR3 DNA reads as TGTGCCAGCAGCTCAGGACAGGGGGCACAGCCCCAGCATTTT. The encoded protein is CASSSGQGAQPQHF. The chain is built from TRBV6-5 and TRBJ1-5; TRBD1 aligns across 11 bases. V trimming: 6 bases; J trimming: 7 bases; junction bases outside the gene matches: 5. This CDR3 spans 14 amino acids. In germline, CDR1 is MNHEY, CDR2 SVGAGI.

The chain employs TRBV5-1 and TRBJ2-7; D perhaps matches TRBD1 (6 bases). This CDR3 has 15 amino acids. Trimming left V 0 bases short and J 5 bases short, with 15 bases between. Per the germline V gene, CDR1 is SGHRS and CDR2 is YFSETQ. The CDR3 nucleotides read TGCGCCAGCAGCTTGGACGAGACAGGTCGGAACGAGCAGTACTTC. Translating it yields CASSLDETGRNEQYF. Together with reference TRBV5-1 and TRBJ2-7, the CDR3 gives the full variable domain: KAGVTQTPRYLIKTRGQQVTLSCSPISGHRSVSWYQQTPGQGLQFLFEYFSETQRNKGNFPGRFSGRQFSNSRSEMNVSTLELGDSALYLCASSLDETGRNEQYFGPGTRLTVT.

The chain couples TRBV7-2 to TRBJ2-1; D may be TRBD2 (6 bases). The CDR3 totals 16 residues. With 3 bases removed from V and 5 bases from J, the gap between germline ends came to 17 bases. Germline V lookup: CDR1 SGHTA, CDR2 FQGNSA. The CDR3 coding sequence is TGTGCCAGCAGCTTGGCCCCGGGCCCGGGGGACAATGAGCAGTTCTTC. This gives the protein CASSLAPGPGDNEQFF.

CDR3 bases: TGCAGCGTCGGTGGTGGGGCCAACGTCCTGACTTTC. Its protein product is CSVGGGANVLTF. The genes are TRBV29-1 and TRBJ2-6; D gene unclear. CDR3 size: 12 residues. Trimming removed 6 bases at V and 3 bases at J, with 6 bases between. Looked up from germline, CDR1 is SQVTM and CDR2 is ANQGSEA.

The table lists this clone with a few counts. The J gene is TRBJ1-6, the V gene TRBV2; D is possibly TRBD1 (6 bases). The CDR3 consists of 17 residues. CDR1 is SNHLY, CDR2 FYNNEI, per germline. V lost 5 bases to trimming and J lost 3 bases, with 17 bases between them. The CDR3 DNA sequence: TGTGCCAGCAGTCCCCAGGGGTCTGTTTTCTATAATTCACCCCTCCACTTT. It specifies CASSPQGSVFYNSPLHF.

The V and J genes are TRBV27 and TRBJ2-4, with 10 bases fitting TRBD2. The CDR3 contains 17 residues. CDR1 is MNHEY and CDR2 is SMNVEV in the germline V gene (reference sequence). With 0 bases clipped from V and 6 bases from J, the junction kept 8 bases outside the gene matches. The CDR3 reads CASSLSSSGGSRNIQYF. The DNA of the CDR3 is TGTGCCAGCAGTTTATCCTCTAGCGGGGGATCTAGAAACATTCAGTACTTC.

V and J are TRBV27 and TRBJ1-3, with 9 bases aligning to TRBD1. With 6 bases clipped from V and 8 bases from J, the junction kept 5 bases outside the gene matches. Germline V CDR1 and CDR2: MNHEY, SMNVEV (reference sequence). The CDR3 length is 13 residues. The CDR3 loop is CASRGQGRDTIYF. The CDR3 region has the DNA TGTGCCAGCAGAGGACAGGGGCGAGACACCATATATTTT.

This clone was detected a few times. The gene calls are TRBV27 and TRBJ2-1; 10 bases align to TRBD1. Trimming took 6 bases from V and 9 from J; bases not matched to a gene: 14. CDR3 length: 16 residues. Germline lookup yields CDR1 MNHEY and CDR2 SMNVEV (reference sequence). DNA for the CDR3: TGTGCCAGCAGCCCTATGGCGGGACAGGGGTATGGTGAGCAGTTCTTC. Translated, it gives CASSPMAGQGYGEQFF.

There are a few counts of this clone. The CDR3 DNA is TGTGCCAGCAGCTTTCAGGGGACGGCGAACACTGAAGCTTTCTTT. It yields the protein CASSFQGTANTEAFF. The V call is TRBV5-4, the J call TRBJ1-1; maybe TRBD1 (6 bases). The V end was cut by 2 bases, the J end by 1 base, with 12 bases between. The V gene's germline CDR1 is SGHNT and CDR2 YYREEE (reference sequence). The length of the CDR3 is 15 residues.

The chain employs TRBV10-2 and TRBJ2-7, with a possible D match to TRBD1 (6 bases). This CDR3 region has 13 residues. The germline V gene has CDR1 WSHSY and CDR2 SAAADI. Trimming removed 6 bases from V and 3 bases from J, with 12 bases in between. CDR3: CASSRTVDYEQYF. The DNA for the CDR3 is TGCGCCAGCAGCAGGACAGTAGACTACGAGCAGTACTTC.

This rearrangement joins TRBV7-2 to TRBJ2-7, with TRBD2 matching 9 bases. In germline, CDR1 is SGHTA, CDR2 FQGNSA. V shed 3 bases, J shed 0 bases, and the junction held 6 bases outside the gene matches. The CDR3 consists of 16 residues. This CDR3 reads CASSFPAGGFSYEQYF. The CDR3 DNA follows: TGTGCCAGCAGCTTTCCCGCGGGGGGGTTCTCCTACGAGCAGTACTTC.

This chain links TRBV18 with TRBJ2-7, with TRBD2 matching over 12 bases. J gave up 5 bases and V 6 bases, and 5 bases lay outside the gene matches. The CDR3 is 14 amino acids. Germline CDR1 is KGHSH and CDR2 is LQKENI. CDR3 nucleotide sequence: TGTGCCAGCTCCCTAGCGGGGGGGAGTGACGAGCAGTACTTC. It specifies CASSLAGGSDEQYF.